One and the same sample provided the 13 T cell receptor beta chains below, sequenced in a study of control samples from healthy donors and cancer patients (TCRdb year 2020). Libraries were made using the immunoSEQ multiplex PCR assay. TCRdb took over this immuneACCESS table, retaining in-frame rearrangements with V and J assigned. Such tables are incomplete; in checked studies, under half of the missing clones stem from an unresolved V gene, and the remainder is unexplained. Recorded for this sample are under 150,000 clones; just under 95% of them occurred a single time. The top ten constitute 3.6% of the sample. The sample taken for sequencing was blood. Receptors originate from a man under 40 in good health.

The chain couples TRBV28 to TRBJ1-5; TRBD1 matches at 9 bases. CDR1 is MDHEN, CDR2 SYDVKM, per germline. The CDR3 runs 14 residues. Trimming cost V 6 bases and J 6 bases; bases outside gene matches: 6. The CDR3 loop reads CASREQGAPQPQHF. In DNA, the CDR3 is TGTGCCAGCAGAGAACAGGGGGCTCCTCAGCCCCAGCATTTT.

The chain combines TRBV4-2 with TRBJ2-1; 13 nucleotides agree with TRBD2. The CDR3 has 16 residues. V lost 0 bases and J lost 7; bases outside the gene matches: 3. Germline CDR1 is LGHNA and CDR2 is YNFKEQ. DNA of the CDR3: TGTGCCAGCAGCCAAGATTGGACTAGCGGGGGTAATGAGCAGTTCTTC. Protein product: CASSQDWTSGGNEQFF.

V is TRBV3-1 (or the pseudogene TRBV3-2) and J is TRBJ2-1, with D perhaps TRBD1 (5 bases). Trimming took 5 bases from V and 6 from J, leaving 17 bases between them. In germline, CDR1 is LGHDT, CDR2 YNNKEL (reference sequence). This CDR3 comprises 15 residues. The CDR3 DNA sequence: TGTGCCAGCAGCGGCGGTCCTAGGGGCTTCAATGAGCAGTTCTTC. This codes for CASSGGPRGFNEQFF.

V is TRBV4-1 and J is TRBJ2-3; D is undetermined. This CDR3 is 17 amino acids long. Germline assignment: CDR1 MGHRA and CDR2 YSYEKL. Deletions cut 1 base from V and 0 bases from J, with 14 bases between. CDR3 in amino acids: CASSQVGFSTSTDTQYF. DNA for the CDR3: TGCGCCAGCAGCCAAGTTGGCTTTTCAACTAGCACAGATACGCAGTATTTT.

V gene TRBV2 combines with J gene TRBJ2-4; D is unresolved. V lost 0 bases to trimming and J lost 1 base, with 10 bases between them. The CDR3 is 16 residues long. Germline V gene sequence: CDR1 SNHLY, CDR2 FYNNEI. The CDR3: CASSEASVPAKNIQYF. The CDR3 DNA is TGTGCCAGCAGTGAAGCGAGTGTTCCGGCCAAAAACATTCAGTACTTC.

The chain joins TRBV27 to TRBJ1-2; D call uncertain. The CDR3 consists of 14 residues. From germline, CDR1 is MNHEY and CDR2 SMNVEV (reference sequence). The V and J ends lost 0 bases and 8 bases respectively, with 13 bases between them. This chain's CDR3 is CASSLSTGYTGYTF. CDR3 DNA: TGTGCCAGCAGTTTATCCACCGGGTACACGGGCTACACCTTC.

This clone has only one observation. V and J are TRBV27 and TRBJ2-7; D not certain. CDR1 and CDR2 (germline): MNHEY, SMNVEV (reference sequence). Trimming took 2 bases from V and 3 from J, leaving 8 bases between them. The CDR3 totals 13 residues. In DNA form, the CDR3 reads TGTGCCAGCAGTTTACGCCCACTCTACGAGCAGTACTTC. It is translated as CASSLRPLYEQYF.

This CDR3 reads CASSWTGGNEQFF. The CDR3, as DNA: TGTGCCAGCAGTTGGACAGGGGGCAATGAGCAGTTCTTC. The chain recombines TRBV27 with TRBJ2-1; 10 nucleotides match TRBD1. Per germline, CDR1 MNHEY and CDR2 SMNVEV (reference sequence). Trimming took 4 bases from V and 6 from J; bases not matched to a gene: 0. This CDR3 comprises 13 residues.

The chain joins TRBV18 to TRBJ2-7, with 10 bases aligning to TRBD1. Germline trimming cut 2 bases from V and 0 bases from J; bases unmatched to any gene: 1. The CDR3 spans 15 residues. The germline V gene has CDR1 KGHSH and CDR2 LQKENI. The CDR3 nucleotides read TGTGCCAGCTCACCATGGACAGGGGGCTCCTACGAGCAGTACTTC. Translating gives CASSPWTGGSYEQYF. Filled out from reference TRBV18 and TRBJ2-7, the complete variable domain reads NAGVMQNPRHLVRRRGQEARLRCSPMKGHSHVYWYRQLPEEGLKFMVYLQKENIIDESGMPKERFSAEFPKEGPSILRIQQVVRGDSAAYFCASSPWTGGSYEQYFGPGTRLTVT.

The chain has TRBV9 and TRBJ2-3; D unresolved. The germline gives CDR1 SGDLS, CDR2 YYNGEE. The V end was cut by 0 bases, the J end by 2 bases, with 7 bases between. The CDR3 contains 14 residues. CDR3 in amino acids: CASSVDSVTDTQYF. CDR3 nucleotides: TGTGCCAGCAGCGTAGATAGTGTCACAGATACGCAGTATTTT.

The chain has TRBV2 and TRBJ2-5; D may correspond to TRBD1 or TRBD2 (5 bases each). Trimming shortened V by 4 bases and J by 5 bases, and 11 bases separated the two germline ends. This CDR3 contains 13 residues. Germline CDR1 and CDR2: SNHLY and FYNNEI. DNA of the CDR3: TGTGCCAGCAGTGGGGACGCCCCCGAGACCCAGTACTTC. Its protein is CASSGDAPETQYF.

This chain joins TRBV9 and TRBJ2-1, with D perhaps matching TRBD2 (5 bases). The germline V gene has CDR1 SGDLS and CDR2 YYNGEE. The CDR3 is 12 residues long. The germline V and J ends were trimmed by 4 bases and 7 bases, with 9 bases remaining between them. The CDR3 region is CASSLTSNEQFF. For the CDR3, the DNA is TGTGCCAGCAGCCTAACTAGTAATGAGCAGTTCTTC.

CDR3 protein: CAWKKGGSQETQYF. In DNA form, the CDR3 reads TGTGCCTGGAAAAAAGGGGGGTCCCAAGAGACCCAGTACTTC. The chain employs TRBV30 and TRBJ2-5; D is perhaps TRBD1 or TRBD2 (6 bases each). Per germline, CDR1 GTSNPN and CDR2 SVGIG (reference sequence). CDR3 length equals 14 residues. Trimming removed 4 bases at V and 1 base at J, with 13 bases between. Combining the CDR3 with reference TRBV30 and TRBJ2-5 gives the whole variable domain SQTIHQWPATLVQPVGSPLSLECTVEGTSNPNLYWYRQAAGRGLQLLFYSVGIGQISSEVPQNLSASRPQDRQFILSSKKLLLSDSGFYLCAWKKGGSQETQYFGPGTRLLVL.